This T cell receptor (beta chain) is from a study of regulatory T cells in long-lasting Graves disease. This clonotype appeared many times. The time point here: newly diagnosed GD, antithyroid drugs for less than 3 months. Scientists built the TCR library using RNA that was extracted from PBMCs. EDTA tubes received about 8.2 milliliters of drawn peripheral blood. For TCR beta, libraries came from iRepertoire HTBI primers and Arm-PCR of CDR3 regions. MiXCR, applied by TCRdb to the multiplex PCR reads, yields one record per CDR3 protein. The sample consists of hundreds of thousands of distinct CDR3 sequences, about 15% of them appearing once. These data were also filed under a second study, of T cells in Graves' hyperthyroidism and ophthalmopathy. That publication notes: Diagnoses used clinical symptoms, serum thyroxine and TRAb, thyroid ultrasound and orbital computed tomography.

The origin of this receptor is a woman aged 35-65 years with Graves disease. Source: peripheral blood mononuclear cells (PBMCs), taken at new diagnosis, from a patient treated with antithyroid drugs.

CDR3 coding DNA: TGTGCCAGCCGGTGGGGGTCGGGCCAAGAGACCCAGTACTTC. It codes for CASRWGSGQETQYF. The V call is TRBV3-1, the J call TRBJ2-5; D possibly matches TRBD1 or TRBD2 (5 bases each). CDR3 length equals 14 residues. Germline values: CDR1 LGHDT, CDR2 YNNKEL (reference sequence). V dropped 8 bases and J dropped 1 base, with 14 bases sitting between them.